The clone carrying this T cell receptor beta chain was observed a handful of times. Antigen unknown. The length of the CDR3 is 16 residues. V gave up 5 bases and J gave up 0 bases; unmatched junction bases: 13. Germline CDR1 reads DFQATT; CDR2 reads SNEGSKA (reference sequence). The source of the sample is a study of T cells in Graves' hyperthyroidism and ophthalmopathy. General study points: For ophthalmopathy, model prediction preceded onset by a median roughly 6.5 months.

Amplification yielded TCR beta CDR3 regions, with RNA transcripts as the source. A set of HTBI primers served as the primers for a first-round RT-PCR of the TCR CDR3. TCRdb independently ran MiXCR on the multiplex PCR reads; one entry per CDR3 protein. The sample comprises 550,000 to 650,000 distinct CDR3 sequences, 11% to 15% of which are singletons, and approximately 14% rests with the top ten. This clonotype originated in a middle-aged woman with Graves' hyperthyroidism. This rearrangement joins TRBV20-1 to TRBJ2-7, with TRBD2 identical over 7 bases. The specimen sequenced was blood. For the CDR3, the DNA is TGCAGTGCTCAAGGACATCCTAGCGGTAGCTCCTACGAGCAGTACTTC. This translates into CSAQGHPSGSSYEQYF.